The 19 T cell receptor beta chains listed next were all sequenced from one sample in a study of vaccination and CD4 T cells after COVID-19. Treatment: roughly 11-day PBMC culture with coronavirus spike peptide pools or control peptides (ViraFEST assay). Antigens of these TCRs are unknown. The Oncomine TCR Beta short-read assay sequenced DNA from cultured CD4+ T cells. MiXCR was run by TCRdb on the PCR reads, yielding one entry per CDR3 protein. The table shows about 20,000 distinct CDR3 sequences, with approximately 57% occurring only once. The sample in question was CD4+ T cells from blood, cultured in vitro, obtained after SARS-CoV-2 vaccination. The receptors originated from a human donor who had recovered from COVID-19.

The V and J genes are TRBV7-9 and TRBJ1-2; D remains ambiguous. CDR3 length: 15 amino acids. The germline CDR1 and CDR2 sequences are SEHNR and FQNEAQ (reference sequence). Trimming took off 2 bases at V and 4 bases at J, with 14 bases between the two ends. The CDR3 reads CASSLSIPGPYGYTF. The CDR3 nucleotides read TGTGCCAGCAGCTTAAGTATTCCCGGGCCCTATGGCTACACCTTC. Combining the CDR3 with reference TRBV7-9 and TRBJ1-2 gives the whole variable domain DTGVSQNPRHKITKRGQNVTFRCDPISEHNRLYWYRQTLGQGPEFLTYFQNEAQLEKSRLLSDRFSAERPKGSFSTLEIQRTEQGDSAMYLCASSLSIPGPYGYTFGSGTRLTVV.

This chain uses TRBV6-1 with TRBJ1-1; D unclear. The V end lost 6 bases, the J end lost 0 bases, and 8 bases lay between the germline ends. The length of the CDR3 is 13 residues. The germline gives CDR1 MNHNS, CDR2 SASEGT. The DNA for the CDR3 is TGTGCCAGCAGACTGGCCATGAACACTGAAGCTTTCTTT. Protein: CASRLAMNTEAFF.

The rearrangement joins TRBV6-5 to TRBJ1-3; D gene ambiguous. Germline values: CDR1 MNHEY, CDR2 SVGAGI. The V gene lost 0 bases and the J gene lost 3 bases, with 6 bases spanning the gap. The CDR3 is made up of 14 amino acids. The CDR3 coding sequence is TGTGCCAGCAGTTACTCGGAAATTGGAAACACCATATATTTT. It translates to CASSYSEIGNTIYF.

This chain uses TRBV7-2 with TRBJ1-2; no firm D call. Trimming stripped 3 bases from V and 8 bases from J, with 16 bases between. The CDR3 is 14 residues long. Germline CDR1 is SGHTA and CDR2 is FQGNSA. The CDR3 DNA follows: TGTGCCAGCAGCTTCCTCCTCGACACGCCCGGCTACACCTTC. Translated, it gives CASSFLLDTPGYTF.

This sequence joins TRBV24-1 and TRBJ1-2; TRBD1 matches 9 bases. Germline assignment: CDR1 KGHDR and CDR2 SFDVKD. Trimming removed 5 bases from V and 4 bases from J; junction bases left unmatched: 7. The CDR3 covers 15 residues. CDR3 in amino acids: CATSGSGTGSYGYTF. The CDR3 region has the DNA TGTGCCACCAGTGGGTCCGGGACAGGGAGCTATGGCTACACCTTC.

CDR3: CSASKQNNEQFF. DNA for the CDR3: TGCAGTGCTAGCAAACAGAATAATGAGCAGTTCTTC. The chain links TRBV20-1 to TRBJ2-1; D gene ambiguous. V was cut by 3 bases and J by 7 bases, with 10 bases left in between. Germline values: CDR1 DFQATT, CDR2 SNEGSKA (reference sequence). The CDR3 sequence is 12 residues long.

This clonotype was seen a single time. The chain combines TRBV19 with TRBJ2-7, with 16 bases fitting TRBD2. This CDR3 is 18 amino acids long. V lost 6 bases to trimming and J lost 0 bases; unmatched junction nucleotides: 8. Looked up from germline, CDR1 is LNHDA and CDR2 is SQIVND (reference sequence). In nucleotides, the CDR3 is TGTGCCAGTAGCCCTGGGACTAGCGGGGGGGCATACTCCTACGAGCAGTACTTC. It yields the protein CASSPGTSGGAYSYEQYF.

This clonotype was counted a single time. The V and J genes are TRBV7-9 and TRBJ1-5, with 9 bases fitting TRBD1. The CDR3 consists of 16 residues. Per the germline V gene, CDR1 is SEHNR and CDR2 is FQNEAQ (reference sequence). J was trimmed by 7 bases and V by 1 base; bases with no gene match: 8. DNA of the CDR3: TGTGCCAGCAGCTTAGGGACAGGGGAAGTAGTACAGCCCCAGCATTTT. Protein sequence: CASSLGTGEVVQPQHF.

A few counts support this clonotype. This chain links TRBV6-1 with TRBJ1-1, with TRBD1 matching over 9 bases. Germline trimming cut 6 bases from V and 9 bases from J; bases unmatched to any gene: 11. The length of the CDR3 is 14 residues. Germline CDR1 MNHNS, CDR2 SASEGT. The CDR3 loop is CASRPSGTGWKAFF. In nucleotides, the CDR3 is TGTGCCAGCAGACCCTCGGGGACAGGGTGGAAAGCTTTCTTT.

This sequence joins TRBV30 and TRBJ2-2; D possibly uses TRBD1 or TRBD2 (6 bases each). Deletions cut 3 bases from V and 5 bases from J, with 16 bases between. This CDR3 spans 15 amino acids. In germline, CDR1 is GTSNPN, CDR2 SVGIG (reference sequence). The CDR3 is CAWSRGQGNTGELFF. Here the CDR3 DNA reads TGTGCCTGGAGCCGGGGGCAGGGGAATACCGGGGAGCTGTTTTTT.

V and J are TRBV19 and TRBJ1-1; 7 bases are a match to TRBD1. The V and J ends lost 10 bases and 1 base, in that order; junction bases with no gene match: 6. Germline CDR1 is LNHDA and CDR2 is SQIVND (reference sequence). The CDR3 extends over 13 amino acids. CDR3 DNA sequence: TGTGCCACTAACAGGGGCCGGAACACTGAAGCTTTCTTT. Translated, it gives CATNRGRNTEAFF.

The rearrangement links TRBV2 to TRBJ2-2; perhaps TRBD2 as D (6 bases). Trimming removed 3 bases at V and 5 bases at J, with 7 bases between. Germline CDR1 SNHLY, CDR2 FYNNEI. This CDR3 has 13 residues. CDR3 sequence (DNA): TGTGCCAGCAGTGATGCGGGGACCGGGGAGCTGTTTTTT. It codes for CASSDAGTGELFF.

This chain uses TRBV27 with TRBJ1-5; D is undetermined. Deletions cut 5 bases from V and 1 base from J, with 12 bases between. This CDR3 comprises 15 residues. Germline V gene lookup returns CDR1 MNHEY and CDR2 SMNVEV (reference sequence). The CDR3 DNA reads TGTGCCAGCAGTCCCCTCAGCGCGAGCAATCAGCCCCAGCATTTT. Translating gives CASSPLSASNQPQHF.

The CDR3 nucleotides read TGTGCCAGCAGTGAACCTACACCCCTAGTTACCTTC. This translates into CASSEPTPLVTF. V gene TRBV6-1 combines with J gene TRBJ1-2; D is undetermined. The CDR3 sequence is 12 residues long. Germline values: CDR1 MNHNS, CDR2 SASEGT. V dropped 2 bases and J dropped 14 bases, with 15 bases sitting between them.

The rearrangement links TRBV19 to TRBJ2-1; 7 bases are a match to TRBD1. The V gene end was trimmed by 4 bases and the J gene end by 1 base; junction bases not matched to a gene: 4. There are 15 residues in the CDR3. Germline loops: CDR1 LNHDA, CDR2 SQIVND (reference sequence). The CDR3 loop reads CASSSDRESYNEQFF. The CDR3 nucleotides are TGTGCCAGTAGTAGCGACAGGGAGTCCTACAATGAGCAGTTCTTC.

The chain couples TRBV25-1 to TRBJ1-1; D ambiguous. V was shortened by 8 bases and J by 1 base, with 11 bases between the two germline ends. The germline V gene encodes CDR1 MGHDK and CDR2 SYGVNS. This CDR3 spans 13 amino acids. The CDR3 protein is CASFGLRNTEAFF. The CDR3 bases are TGTGCCAGCTTCGGACTCAGGAACACTGAAGCTTTCTTT.

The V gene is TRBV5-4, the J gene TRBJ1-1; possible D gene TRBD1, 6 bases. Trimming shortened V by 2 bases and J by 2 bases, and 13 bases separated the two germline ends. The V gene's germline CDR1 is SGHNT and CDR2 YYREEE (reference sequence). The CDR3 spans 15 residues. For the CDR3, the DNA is TGTGCCAGCAGCTTACAGGGAGGTGGAAACACTGAAGCTTTCTTT. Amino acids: CASSLQGGGNTEAFF.

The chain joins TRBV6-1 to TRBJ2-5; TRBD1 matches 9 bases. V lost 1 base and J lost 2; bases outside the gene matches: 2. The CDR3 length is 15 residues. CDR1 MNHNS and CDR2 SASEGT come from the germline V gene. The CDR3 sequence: CASSEEDRGQETQYF. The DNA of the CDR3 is TGTGCCAGCAGTGAAGAGGACAGGGGTCAAGAGACCCAGTACTTC.

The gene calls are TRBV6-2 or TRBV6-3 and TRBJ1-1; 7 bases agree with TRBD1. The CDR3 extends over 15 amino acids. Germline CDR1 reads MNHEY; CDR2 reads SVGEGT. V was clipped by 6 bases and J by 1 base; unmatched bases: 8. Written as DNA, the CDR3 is TGTGCCAGCAGCCTTCGGACAGGAAAGAACACTGAAGCTTTCTTT. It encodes CASSLRTGKNTEAFF.